Many counts were recorded for the clone carrying this T cell receptor (beta chain). CD8+CD57+ cell expansion had been shown by flow cytometry in patients chosen for sequencing. The data were taken from a study of CD8+CD57+ T cells in acquired aplastic anemia. Trimming took 3 bases from V and 4 from J, leaving 9 bases between them. This CDR3 is built from 13 residues. CDR1 is MGHDK and CDR2 is SYGVNS in the germline V gene. Genomic DNA, serving as template, underwent TCR beta VDJ and CDR3 profiling. MiXCR, applied by TCRdb to the reads, yields one record per CDR3 protein. The sample yields 150,000 or so distinct CDR3 sequences, around 48% seen once.

The receptor comes from a human donor with aplastic anemia. The sequenced sample was sorted CD4+, CD8+, or CD8+CD57+ T cells (not recorded which) from PBMCs. This sequence joins TRBV25-1 and TRBJ1-1; no definite D call. CDR3 bases: TGTGCCAGCAGTGAGTCCCCCGGCACTGAAGCTTTCTTT. This sequence encodes CASSESPGTEAFF.